This note documents a single T cell receptor (beta chain) sequence. Time point noted: recipient sample about 28 days before transplant, after cytoreduction. Sequencing was performed with immunoSEQ multiplex PCR; in TCRdb, only in-frame clones are kept and a portion is missing. The data hold around 45,000 clones, with 80% to 85% observed a single time. This entry belongs to a study of T cell clonotyping in hematopoietic cell transplantation. About the research overall: Recipients' pretransplant samples followed cytoreduction.

The CDR3 spans 16 residues. Germline-derived CDR1 and CDR2 are SGHRS and YFSETQ. The V gene lost 0 bases and the J gene lost 4 bases, with 14 bases spanning the gap. The rearrangement uses TRBV5-1 and TRBJ2-1; D unresolved. The sequence derives from a man in his 60s with myelodysplastic syndrome. Some clones in this sample may be carry-over from other donors' samples. Specimen: peripheral blood mononuclear cells, collected before stem cell transplant. As DNA, the CDR3 is TGCGCCAGCAGCTTGGCACCCACCCAGGCTTACAATGAGCAGTTCTTC. This sequence encodes CASSLAPTQAYNEQFF.